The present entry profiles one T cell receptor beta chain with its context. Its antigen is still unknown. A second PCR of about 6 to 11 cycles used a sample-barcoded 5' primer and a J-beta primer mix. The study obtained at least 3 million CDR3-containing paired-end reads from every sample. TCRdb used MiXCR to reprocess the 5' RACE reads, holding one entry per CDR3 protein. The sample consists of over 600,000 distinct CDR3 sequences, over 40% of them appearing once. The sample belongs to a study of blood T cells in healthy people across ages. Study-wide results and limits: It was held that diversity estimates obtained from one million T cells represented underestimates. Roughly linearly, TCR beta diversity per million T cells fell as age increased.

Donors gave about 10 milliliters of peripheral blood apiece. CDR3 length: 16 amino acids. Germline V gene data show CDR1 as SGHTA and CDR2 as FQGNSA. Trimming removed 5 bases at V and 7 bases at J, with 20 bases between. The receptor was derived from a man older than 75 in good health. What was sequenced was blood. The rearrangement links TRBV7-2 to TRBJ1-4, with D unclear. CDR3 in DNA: TGTGCCAGCAGCCCGACGGAGAGGGATACTGGTGAAAAACTGTTTTTT. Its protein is CASSPTERDTGEKLFF.